What follows are 23 T cell receptor beta chains derived from one specimen sequenced in a study of shared clonotypes between healthy human individuals. The repertoire was sequenced with immunoSEQ multiplex PCR; TCRdb's copy has only in-frame clones and lacks some. Altogether about 480,000 clones are present, 75% to 80% being singletons, with the ten largest covering around 12%. The sample consisted of PBMCs. The receptors derive from a woman between 35 and 50 years old in good health. Some clones in this sample may be carry-over from other donors' samples.

The chain has TRBV27 and TRBJ2-3; 8 bases match TRBD2. The junction had 17 bases not matched to a gene; V was cut back by 7 bases and J by 2 bases. Germline CDR1 MNHEY, CDR2 SMNVEV (reference sequence). The CDR3 is made up of 18 amino acids. In DNA form, the CDR3 reads TGTGCCAGCATTGGAAGGGAGGGAGTAGCGGGGATCACAGATACGCAGTATTTT. It is translated as CASIGREGVAGITDTQYF.

V is TRBV7-8 and J is TRBJ2-1; 12 bases fit TRBD2. The CDR3 runs to 18 residues. J was trimmed by 0 bases and V by 4 bases; bases with no gene match: 7. Germline V gene lookup returns CDR1 SGHVS and CDR2 FQNEAQ. CDR3 residues: CASSSPSGRVLSYNEQFF. The CDR3 nucleotides are TGTGCCAGCAGCTCCCCTAGCGGGAGGGTTCTCTCCTACAATGAGCAGTTCTTC.

The chain is built from TRBV7-8 and TRBJ1-4; 10 bases align to TRBD1. This CDR3 region has 14 residues. Germline V gene data show CDR1 as SGHVS and CDR2 as FQNEAQ. Unmatched junction bases numbered 2, after V lost 0 bases and J lost 10 bases. CDR3 sequence: CASSLAGQGGKLFF. The CDR3 bases are TGTGCCAGCAGCTTAGCCGGACAGGGGGGAAAACTGTTTTTT.

The rearrangement links TRBV11-2 to TRBJ2-3; no clear D. In germline, CDR1 is SGHAT, CDR2 FQNNGV. This CDR3 has 13 residues. V lost 1 base, J lost 3 bases, and 5 bases lay in between. CDR3 coding DNA: TGTGCCAGCAGCTTAGGTTTAACAGATACGCAGTATTTT. As protein: CASSLGLTDTQYF.

This chain uses TRBV30 with TRBJ2-7; D is tentatively TRBD1 or TRBD2 (5 bases each). CDR1 and CDR2 (germline): GTSNPN, SVGIG (reference sequence). The V end was cut by 3 bases, the J end by 0 bases, with 21 bases between. The CDR3 has 17 residues. CDR3 DNA sequence: TGTGCCTGGAGCTCAGCTTCCTGGGACGGATACTCCTACGAGCAGTACTTC. This translates into CAWSSASWDGYSYEQYF. The complete variable domain, with remaining parts taken from reference TRBV30 and TRBJ2-7, reads SQTIHQWPATLVQPVGSPLSLECTVEGTSNPNLYWYRQAAGRGLQLLFYSVGIGQISSEVPQNLSASRPQDRQFILSSKKLLLSDSGFYLCAWSSASWDGYSYEQYFGPGTRLTVT.

The rearrangement uses TRBV19 and TRBJ2-2, with 8 bases that match TRBD2. The CDR3 contains 17 residues. Germline V gene lookup returns CDR1 LNHDA and CDR2 SQIVND (reference sequence). After removal of 5 bases from V and 1 base from J, the junction contained 9 bases not matched to a gene. CDR3 residues: CASSPGGGRGNTGELFF. The CDR3 DNA reads TGTGCCAGTAGTCCCGGGGGGGGGCGAGGGAACACCGGGGAGCTGTTTTTT.

This chain uses TRBV9 with TRBJ2-1; 15 nucleotides match TRBD2. The CDR3 has 17 residues. Germline V gene data show CDR1 as SGDLS and CDR2 as YYNGEE. Trimming removed 0 bases from V and 7 bases from J; junction bases left unmatched: 5. The CDR3 sequence is CASSVATGLAGGNEQFF. The CDR3 DNA is TGTGCCAGCAGCGTAGCTACGGGACTAGCGGGAGGAAATGAGCAGTTCTTC.

The V gene is TRBV11-3, the J gene TRBJ2-2; D remains ambiguous. Germline assignment: CDR1 SGHNT and CDR2 YENEEA. The CDR3 has 12 residues. V gave up 5 bases and J gave up 5 bases, with 6 bases separating them. The CDR3 loop reads CASSGDTGELFF. DNA for the CDR3: TGTGCCAGCAGCGGGGATACCGGGGAGCTGTTTTTT.

Written as DNA, the CDR3 is TGTGCCAGCAGTGAACCGGGACAGGGGACCTACGAGCAGTACTTC. This encodes CASSEPGQGTYEQYF. The chain links TRBV28 to TRBJ2-7; 10 nucleotides align to TRBD1. Germline V gene sequence: CDR1 MDHEN, CDR2 SYDVKM. The CDR3 spans 15 residues. With 5 bases clipped from V and 2 bases from J, the junction kept 6 bases outside the gene matches.

This clone was seen just once. This chain uses TRBV28 with TRBJ2-1; TRBD1 matches at 7 bases. The CDR3 runs to 15 residues. Trimming took 8 bases from V and 0 from J; bases not matched to a gene: 7. In germline, CDR1 is MDHEN, CDR2 SYDVKM. Written as DNA, the CDR3 is TGTGCCAGCTCACAGGGGCGAAGCTCCTACAATGAGCAGTTCTTC. This gives the protein CASSQGRSSYNEQFF.

This chain uses TRBV27 with TRBJ2-3, with 11 nucleotides matching TRBD2. Germline CDR1 reads MNHEY; CDR2 reads SMNVEV (reference sequence). CDR3 size: 15 residues. Germline trimming cut 6 bases from V and 1 base from J; bases unmatched to any gene: 3. CDR3 DNA sequence: TGTGCCAGCAGGAGGGGACTAGCGGGCACAGATACGCAGTATTTT. Translating it yields CASRRGLAGTDTQYF.

This clone appeared a few times. The chain has TRBV27 and TRBJ1-5, with D hard to call. The V end was cut by 5 bases, the J end by 8 bases, with 16 bases between. This CDR3 spans 14 amino acids. From germline, CDR1 is MNHEY and CDR2 SMNVEV (reference sequence). In DNA form, the CDR3 reads TGTGCCAGCAGTCCCCTAAGTAGTAAGAAGCCCCAGCATTTT. This codes for CASSPLSSKKPQHF.

The V call is TRBV7-2, the J call TRBJ2-7; D is possibly TRBD1 (5 bases). The CDR3 consists of 14 residues. Germline CDR1 reads SGHTA; CDR2 reads FQGNSA. The ends were cut back, 5 bases at V and 0 bases at J, with 11 bases in the middle. The CDR3 here is CASSIQESSYEQYF. CDR3 nucleotides: TGTGCCAGCAGCATACAGGAAAGCTCCTACGAGCAGTACTTC.

The gene calls are TRBV11-2 and TRBJ2-2, with TRBD1 as a possible D gene (6 bases). V gave up 6 bases and J gave up 3 bases, with 17 bases separating them. Germline lookup yields CDR1 SGHAT and CDR2 FQNNGV. This CDR3 has 16 residues. CDR3 sequence reads: CASSPQGRADTGELFF. In DNA form, the CDR3 reads TGTGCCAGCAGTCCTCAGGGGCGGGCGGACACCGGGGAGCTGTTTTTT. Full variable domain (remainder filled in from reference TRBV11-2 and TRBJ2-2): EAGVAQSPRYKIIEKRQSVAFWCNPISGHATLYWYQQILGQGPKLLIQFQNNGVVDDSQLPKDRFSAERLKGVDSTLKIQPAKLEDSAVYLCASSPQGRADTGELFFGEGSRLTVL.

The CDR3 loop reads CASSEDVFPSPNYGYTF. CDR3 DNA: TGTGCCAGCAGTGAAGACGTATTCCCATCCCCTAACTATGGCTACACCTTC. The chain is built from TRBV2 and TRBJ1-2, with D uncertain. The CDR3 has 17 amino acids. Between the trimmed V and J ends, which lost 1 base and 0 bases, there was a span of 15 bases. The germline V gene has CDR1 SNHLY and CDR2 FYNNEI.

This clone was recorded a few times. The rearrangement links TRBV28 to TRBJ1-1; the D gene is possibly TRBD1 (5 bases). This CDR3 is built from 14 residues. With 6 bases removed from V and 4 bases from J, the gap between germline ends came to 15 bases. Germline V gene data show CDR1 as MDHEN and CDR2 as SYDVKM. The CDR3 loop reads CASRFFTGGTEAFF. CDR3 sequence (DNA): TGTGCCAGCAGATTTTTCACTGGGGGCACTGAAGCTTTCTTT.

This clone showed up many times. This chain connects TRBV6-4 to TRBJ2-3; 8 bases are shared with TRBD2. V shed 6 bases and J 0 bases; nucleotides not matched to a gene: 8. Looked up from germline, CDR1 is MRHNA and CDR2 is SNTAGT. The CDR3 length is 16 residues. The CDR3 bases are TGTGCCAGCAGCGCCTTAGCGGGGTCTAGCACAGATACGCAGTATTTT. This codes for CASSALAGSSTDTQYF.

The J gene is TRBJ1-2, the V gene TRBV11-2; D not certain. V was cut by 3 bases and J by 3 bases, with 5 bases left in between. The CDR3 is 12 residues long. Germline V lookup: CDR1 SGHAT, CDR2 FQNNGV. The CDR3 region is CASSLGHYGYTF. The CDR3 DNA sequence: TGTGCCAGCAGCTTGGGTCACTATGGCTACACCTTC.

The CDR3 DNA is TGTGCCAGCAGTTACACAGGGGGCAAGGCAGATACGCAGTATTTT. Residues: CASSYTGGKADTQYF. The J gene is TRBJ2-3, the V gene TRBV7-3, with 9 bases identical to TRBD1. CDR1 SGHTA and CDR2 FQGTGA come from the germline V gene. Trimming removed 6 bases from V and 4 bases from J; junction bases left unmatched: 8. This CDR3 region has 15 residues.

The chain links TRBV5-8 to TRBJ1-1; no clear D gene. Germline values: CDR1 SGHTS, CDR2 YDEGEE. This CDR3 has 11 residues. Trimming pared 3 bases from V and 7 bases from J, leaving 7 bases between. The CDR3 protein is CASSSWGEAFF. The CDR3 DNA reads TGTGCCAGCAGCTCATGGGGTGAAGCTTTCTTT.

The chain has TRBV6-6 and TRBJ2-7, with a possible D match to TRBD1 (5 bases). Germline CDR1 is MNHNY and CDR2 is SVGAGI (reference sequence). V gave up 0 bases and J gave up 3 bases, with 12 bases separating them. The CDR3 runs 15 residues. CDR3 residues: CASSYSMGQGYEQYF. DNA for the CDR3: TGTGCCAGCAGTTACTCGATGGGCCAGGGCTACGAGCAGTACTTC.

The chain has TRBV30 and TRBJ2-1; TRBD2 is a possible D gene (6 bases). This CDR3 has 16 residues. The germline V and J ends were trimmed by 3 bases and 3 bases, with 18 bases remaining between them. Germline CDR1 reads GTSNPN; CDR2 reads SVGIG (reference sequence). Here the CDR3 DNA reads TGTGCCTGGAGCAAGAATTGGCGCGGGATCTACAATGAGCAGTTCTTC. Its translation is CAWSKNWRGIYNEQFF.

This chain uses TRBV7-8 with TRBJ2-7; D remains ambiguous. V lost 1 base, J lost 1 base, and 11 bases lay in between. Germline V gene lookup returns CDR1 SGHVS and CDR2 FQNEAQ. There are 15 residues in the CDR3. Here the CDR3 DNA reads TGTGCCAGCAGCTTAGATCAAGGGTTTTCCTACGAGCAGTACTTC. Translating it yields CASSLDQGFSYEQYF.